These T cell receptor beta chains were read from a single sample in a study of blood T cell repertoires in COVID-19. Measured with immunoSEQ multiplex PCR; TCRdb has only the in-frame clones, and not every one. The sample has about 180,000 clones; around 80% are singletons. Sequenced material: PBMCs or T cells enriched from blood (not recorded which). These receptors were obtained from a woman in her fifties or sixties who had recovered from COVID-19. Both conserved end residues are part of each CDR3. D genes are given only for firm matches. The size of a clone is reported for some rows only, either as once, few or many, or as a class for expanded clones.

abundance | d_gene | j_gene | len | v_gene | CDR3aa
NA | NA | TRBJ2-7 | 13 | TRBV7-8 | CASSFKSVYEQYF
NA | TRBD1 | TRBJ2-7 | 15 | TRBV28 | CASTTYGTGFSEQYF
NA | NA | TRBJ1-2 | 17 | TRBV5-1 | CASSPDPSGTANYGYTF
NA | TRBD1 | TRBJ1-2 | 14 | TRBV4-2 | CASSPDGQVPGYTF
NA | TRBD2 | TRBJ2-1 | 16 | TRBV27 | CASSFPGTSGSGEQFF
NA | TRBD1 | TRBJ2-2 | 14 | TRBV7-2 | CASSLMTGAGELFF
NA | NA | TRBJ1-1 | 14 | TRBV18 | CASSPPAGATEAFF
NA | TRBD2 | TRBJ2-3 | 15 | TRBV7-8 | CASSYAGLAGFTQYF
NA | TRBD1 | TRBJ1-6 | 16 | TRBV19 | CASSMGDRLLYSPLHF
NA | NA | TRBJ1-5 | 12 | TRBV19 | CASRGGDQPQHF
NA | TRBD1 | TRBJ2-7 | 15 | TRBV27 | CASSDGTGDPYEQYF
NA | NA | TRBJ1-5 | 13 | TRBV29-1 | CSVAWDINQPQHF
NA | NA | TRBJ2-1 | 13 | TRBV12-3/TRBV12-4 | CASRNNRGLRLFF
NA | TRBD1 | TRBJ1-4 | 17 | TRBV25-1 | CASGDRGYTKGGEKLFF
NA | TRBD1 | TRBJ1-1 | 13 | TRBV2 | CASSGTGATEAFF
NA | TRBD2 | TRBJ2-5 | 15 | TRBV6-5 | CASRVAGGAGETQYF
NA | TRBD2 | TRBJ2-1 | 16 | TRBV18 | CASSPNGGEAGGSRFF
NA | NA | TRBJ2-2 | 16 | TRBV3-1/TRBV3-2 | CASSQDLGDNTGELFF
NA | TRBD2 | TRBJ2-1 | 14 | TRBV5-6 | CASSLISGRNEQFF
NA | TRBD2 | TRBJ2-1 | 18 | TRBV10-3 | CAIRDKREVSPLGNEQFF
NA | TRBD2 | TRBJ2-1 | 13 | TRBV20-1 | CSASAGGYNEQFF
NA | TRBD2 | TRBJ2-7 | 12 | TRBV11-2 | CASSLSGIQQYF
NA | TRBD1 | TRBJ2-1 | 15 | TRBV7-3 | CASSLYGQGRDEQFF
NA | TRBD1 | TRBJ1-2 | 14 | TRBV6-5 | CASSSGTGIYGYTF
many | NA | TRBJ2-5 | 13 | TRBV19 | CASSISRDETQYF
NA | TRBD1 | TRBJ1-2 | 13 | TRBV6-5 | CASRRGQNYGYTF
few | NA | TRBJ1-1 | 13 | TRBV19 | CASSIRGGTEAFF
NA | TRBD1 | TRBJ1-3 | 14 | TRBV11-2 | CASRDRDYGNTIYF
NA | TRBD1 | TRBJ1-5 | 18 | TRBV19 | CASSISPVSGGRNQPQHF
once | TRBD2 | TRBJ2-1 | 16 | TRBV7-7 | CASSLGSSGSYNEQFF
few | TRBD1 | TRBJ1-4 | 15 | TRBV28 | CASSRTGQAYEKLFF
NA | TRBD2 | TRBJ2-3 | 16 | TRBV5-6 | CASSFRTSGRGNTQYF
NA | TRBD1 | TRBJ1-2 | 16 | TRBV30 | CAWSLWTGGGSYGYTF
NA | NA | TRBJ2-6 | 16 | TRBV15 | CATSRDGSDGANVLTF
few | NA | TRBJ2-7 | 16 | TRBV6-5 | CASSYSTFPLLYQQYF
NA | TRBD2 | TRBJ2-1 | 17 | TRBV4-1 | CASSQGALADSYNEQFF
NA | NA | TRBJ2-2 | 16 | TRBV11-2 | CASSYVGGLNTGELFF